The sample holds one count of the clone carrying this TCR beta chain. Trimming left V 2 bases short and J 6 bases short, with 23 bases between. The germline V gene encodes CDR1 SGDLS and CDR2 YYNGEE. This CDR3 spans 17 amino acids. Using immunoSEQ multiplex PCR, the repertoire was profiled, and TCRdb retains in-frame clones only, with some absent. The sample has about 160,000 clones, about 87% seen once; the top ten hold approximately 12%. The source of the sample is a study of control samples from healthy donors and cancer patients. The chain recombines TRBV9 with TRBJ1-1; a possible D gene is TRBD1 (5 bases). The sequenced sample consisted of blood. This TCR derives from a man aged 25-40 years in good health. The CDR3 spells CASSVGVGGAGGSEAFF. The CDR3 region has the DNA TGTGCCAGCAGCGTCGGAGTGGGTGGGGCTGGCGGGTCTGAAGCTTTCTTT.